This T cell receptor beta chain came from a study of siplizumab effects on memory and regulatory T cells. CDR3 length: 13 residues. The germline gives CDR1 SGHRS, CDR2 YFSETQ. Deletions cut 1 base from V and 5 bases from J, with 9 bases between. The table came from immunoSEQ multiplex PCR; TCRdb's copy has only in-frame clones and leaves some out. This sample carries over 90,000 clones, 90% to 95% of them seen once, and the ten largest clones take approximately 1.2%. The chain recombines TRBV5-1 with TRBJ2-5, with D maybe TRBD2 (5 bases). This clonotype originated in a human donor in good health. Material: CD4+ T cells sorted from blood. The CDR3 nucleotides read TGCGCCAGCAGCTTGTCGGGATTCGAGACCCAGTACTTC. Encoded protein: CASSLSGFETQYF.